Presented here are 11 T cell receptor beta chains from one specimen sequenced in a study of radiotherapy plus CTLA-4 blockade in lung cancer. Here immunoSEQ multiplex PCR was the method, and the copy in TCRdb shows in-frame clones only, minus some. The sample lists 55,000 to 65,000 clones, 60% to 80% occurring once. The sequences come from peripheral blood, collected from a patient treated with radiotherapy plus ipilimumab. These receptor sequences come from a human donor with non-small cell lung cancer who had a complete response to radiotherapy plus ipilimumab.

The chain is built from TRBV10-2 and TRBJ2-1, with TRBD1 identical over 9 bases. Trimming took 5 bases from V and 3 from J; bases not matched to a gene: 5. This CDR3 region has 15 residues. CDR1 and CDR2 from the germline V gene are WSHSY and SAAADI. The chain's CDR3 is CASSRDREDYNEQFF. As DNA, the CDR3 is TGCGCCAGCAGTAGGGACAGGGAGGACTACAATGAGCAGTTCTTC.

The chain is built from TRBV6-5 and TRBJ2-7; unclear D gene. CDR3 size: 14 residues. Trimming took 4 bases from V and 1 from J, leaving 11 bases between them. The germline gives CDR1 MNHEY, CDR2 SVGAGI. The CDR3, as DNA: TGTGCCAGCAGTTTTGTAGCCGGGTCCTACGAGCAGTACTTC. Translated, it gives CASSFVAGSYEQYF.

Comment on this clone: An end of the junction differs from the germline gene, which may be a read error. The chain joins TRBV19 to TRBJ1-2, with 7 bases identical to TRBD1. CDR3 length: 18 residues. Germline V gene lookup returns CDR1 LNHDA and CDR2 SQIVND (reference sequence). CDR3 coding DNA: TGTGCCAGTAGCAATATGTTCCCCGAACAGGGGACGTCTTATGACTACACCTTC. Protein sequence: CASSNMFPEQGTSYDYTF.

This clone was picked up a small number of times. The V call is TRBV28, the J call TRBJ2-5, with 9 nucleotides matching TRBD2. TRBJ2-7 explains the end of the DNA better; the J call may be wrong. Germline V gene sequence: CDR1 MDHEN, CDR2 SYDVKM. This CDR3 contains 16 residues. The CDR3 coding sequence is TGTGCCAGCACCGTGTGGGCGGGGGGGGCTTCCTACGAGCAGTACTTC. It translates to CASTVWAGGASYEQYF.

The chain carries TRBV5-6 and TRBJ2-5, with 8 bases that match TRBD2. From germline, CDR1 is SGHDT and CDR2 YYEEEE. V trimming: 2 bases; J trimming: 2 bases; junction bases outside the gene matches: 5. There are 15 residues in the CDR3. The CDR3 sequence is CASSFRVAGQETQYF. Written as DNA, the CDR3 is TGTGCCAGCAGCTTTAGAGTAGCGGGACAAGAGACCCAGTACTTC.

With regard to this clone: The sample contains more than one DNA sequence encoding this CDR3. This chain uses TRBV18 with TRBJ1-2, with 7 bases identical to TRBD1. Germline V lookup: CDR1 KGHSH, CDR2 LQKENI. J gave up 2 bases and V 6 bases, and 3 bases lay outside the gene matches. This CDR3 region has 13 residues. The CDR3 DNA reads as TGTGCCAGCTCCCAGGGACAGAACTATGGCTACACCTTC. The encoded protein is CASSQGQNYGYTF.

The V and J genes are TRBV2 and TRBJ2-2; D gene unclear. The V end lost 5 bases, the J end lost 5 bases, and 12 bases lay between the germline ends. This CDR3 contains 14 residues. Germline V gene sequence: CDR1 SNHLY, CDR2 FYNNEI. The CDR3 bases are TGTGCCAGCAGTTTTTTTCCTAGAACCGGGGAGCTGTTTTTT. This encodes CASSFFPRTGELFF.

The chain uses TRBV6-1 and TRBJ2-7; 7 bases are a match to TRBD1. V shed 10 bases, J shed 3 bases, and the junction held 9 bases outside the gene matches. This CDR3 is 13 amino acids long. Germline loops: CDR1 MNHNS, CDR2 SASEGT. The CDR3 DNA is TGTGCCACCAAGGCCGGGACAGTCTACGAGCAGTACTTC. This translates into CATKAGTVYEQYF.

The V call is TRBV18, the J call TRBJ2-7, with D perhaps TRBD1 (6 bases). This CDR3 has 12 amino acids. Trimming cost V 3 bases and J 5 bases, with 8 bases left between them. The germline V gene encodes CDR1 KGHSH and CDR2 LQKENI. CDR3 protein: CASSPQGNEQYF. The CDR3, as DNA: TGTGCCAGCTCACCCCAGGGGAACGAGCAGTACTTC.

The chain employs TRBV28 and TRBJ1-2; weak D call: TRBD1 (5 bases). Germline lookup yields CDR1 MDHEN and CDR2 SYDVKM. CDR3 length equals 13 residues. Trimming left V 3 bases short and J 4 bases short, with 9 bases between. Here the CDR3 DNA reads TGTGCCAGCAGTTTTTCGGGGGTCTATGGCTACACCTTC. It translates to CASSFSGVYGYTF.

The rearrangement links TRBV28 to TRBJ1-4; 7 nucleotides line up with TRBD1. From germline, CDR1 is MDHEN and CDR2 SYDVKM. CDR3 length: 12 residues. V lost 8 bases and J lost 8; bases outside the gene matches: 5. The CDR3 loop is CASRGGWEKLFF. The CDR3, as DNA: TGTGCCAGCCGAGGGGGCTGGGAAAAACTGTTTTTT.